These 5 T cell receptor beta chains share one sample of origin, sequenced in a study of T cells expressing NK-cell markers (TCRdb year 2020). Library preparation employed 5' RACE. The instrument given in TCRdb is Illumina HiSeq 2000. TCRdb reprocessed the reads, so every CDR3 protein sequence counts as one entry and DNA is not shown. In this sample's table one finds hundreds of thousands of distinct CDR3 sequences. Roughly 5.2% of the sample rests with the top ten. The sample taken for sequencing was blood T cells: a sorted CD56 or NKG2C T cell subset, CD4+ or CD8+ T cells, or bulk PBMC T cells (not recorded which). Receptor source: a man between 18 and 69 years old in good health.

CDR3 region: CASSPRTVYNEKLFF. J is TRBJ1-4 and V is TRBV5-1; TCRdb reports TRBD1, a call that lacks DNA to check it against. CDR1 and CDR2 from the germline V gene are SGHRS and YFSETQ. The CDR3 extends over 15 amino acids. The complete variable domain, with remaining parts taken from reference TRBV5-1 and TRBJ1-4, reads KAGVTQTPRYLIKTRGQQVTLSCSPISGHRSVSWYQQTPGQGLQFLFEYFSETQRNKGNFPGRFSGRQFSNSRSEMNVSTLELGDSALYLCASSPRTVYNEKLFFGSGTQLSVL.

The V and J genes are TRBV12-3 or TRBV12-4 and TRBJ2-7; TCRdb lists TRBD2, though no DNA is available to test this call. This CDR3 has 16 amino acids. CDR3 residues: CASSSASRALAYEQYF.

V is TRBV20-1 and J is TRBJ2-3; the TCRdb D gene call, TRBD2, has no DNA to confirm it. The CDR3 is made up of 14 amino acids. From germline, CDR1 is DFQATT and CDR2 SNEGSKA (reference sequence). The CDR3 loop reads CSAPIAGVLDTQYF.

CDR3 amino acids: CASSLLQGAVQETQYF. The genes are TRBV7-9 and TRBJ2-5; TCRdb returns TRBD1, unconfirmable since there is no DNA. This CDR3 is built from 16 residues. Germline V gene data show CDR1 as SEHNR and CDR2 as FQNEAQ (reference sequence).

V and J are TRBV11-1 and TRBJ1-5; there is no DNA to check the TCRdb D call of TRBD1. The germline V gene encodes CDR1 SGHAT and CDR2 FQDESV (reference sequence). The CDR3 spans 18 residues. The CDR3 sequence: CASSLGTGLGDSNQPQHF. The whole variable domain, remainder taken from reference TRBV11-1 and TRBJ1-5, is EAEVAQSPRYKITEKSQAVAFWCDPISGHATLYWYRQILGQGPELLVQFQDESVVDDSQLPKDRFSAERLKGVDSTLKIQPAELGDSAMYLCASSLGTGLGDSNQPQHFGDGTRLSIL.